These T cell receptor beta chains were read from a single sample in a study of blood T cells in healthy people across ages. TCRdb analysed the 5' RACE reads with MiXCR anew, one entry per CDR3 protein. The sample consists of some 1,800,000 distinct CDR3 sequences, around 42% of them appearing once. The specimen was blood. The receptors come from a human donor in good health. Both conserved end residues are part of each CDR3. The D gene is left open where the match is weak. Rows give clone size only sometimes, using once, few, many, or a class for an expanded clone.

v_gene,d_gene,j_gene,abundance,CDR3nt,CDR3aa
TRBV12-3/TRBV12-4,TRBD1,TRBJ2-7,NA,TGTGCCAGCAGTGCCGGACAGGTACTATCCTACGAGCAGTACTTC,CASSAGQVLSYEQYF
TRBV11-2,NA,TRBJ1-1,NA,TGTGCCAGCAGCTTAGTCACCCTGTGGGGTAGGGCTTTCTTT,CASSLVTLWGRAFF
TRBV28,TRBD1,TRBJ2-7,few,TGTGCCAGCAGTTTTGGGACAGGCGCATCCGAGCAGTACTTC,CASSFGTGASEQYF
TRBV14,NA,TRBJ2-3,NA,TGTGCCAGCAGCCGAGGGGGACCCGCCCACGGTACGCAGTATTTT,CASSRGGPAHGTQYF
TRBV7-8,NA,TRBJ2-1,NA,TGTGCCAGCAGCTTATCGGACGTAAACAATGAGCAGTTCTTC,CASSLSDVNNEQFF
TRBV7-2,NA,TRBJ1-6,few,TGTGCCAGCAGCCTGCCCTTGTCACCCCTCCACTTT,CASSLPLSPLHF
TRBV20-1,NA,TRBJ1-2,NA,TGCAGTGCTAGAGATGGGGCGAGGAACTATGGCTACACCTTC,CSARDGARNYGYTF
TRBV6-2/TRBV6-3,TRBD1,TRBJ1-5,NA,TGTGCCAGCAGTACGCCCTTGGGACAGTTATACAATCAGCCCCAGCATTTT,CASSTPLGQLYNQPQHF
TRBV24-1,TRBD1,TRBJ2-1,NA,TGTGCCACCAGTGACACGGGACAGGGGTGGAATGAGCAGTTCTTC,CATSDTGQGWNEQFF
TRBV29-1,NA,TRBJ2-5,NA,TGCAGCTTCTACCTCCCTAATGGAGGGACCCAGTACTTC,CSFYLPNGGTQYF
TRBV12-3/TRBV12-4,TRBD2,TRBJ2-3,NA,TGTGCCAGCAGAAAAGCGGGACTAGCGGGGGGGCACACAGATACGCAGTATTTT,CASRKAGLAGGHTDTQYF
TRBV7-8,NA,TRBJ2-5,NA,TGTGCCAGCAGCTTCTTTAGAACCGGGGAAGGGGAGACCCAGTACTTC,CASSFFRTGEGETQYF
TRBV9,NA,TRBJ2-4,NA,TGTGTCAGCAGCGCAGGTCAAACTCCCTACGTGCAGTACTTC,CVSSAGQTPYVQYF
TRBV28,NA,TRBJ2-1,NA,TGTGCCGAGGGGGACTCCCGCAATGAGCAGTTCTTC,CAEGDSRNEQFF
TRBV18,NA,TRBJ2-7,NA,TGTGCCAGCTCACTATCGATGGACGAGCAGTACTTC,CASSLSMDEQYF
TRBV7-3,NA,TRBJ2-7,NA,TGTGCCAGCAGCTTAAGGGAAACGGCTACCTACGAGCAGTACTTC,CASSLRETATYEQYF
TRBV25-1,NA,TRBJ1-2,NA,TGTGCCAGCAGTGATCCCTACACCTTC,CASSDPYTF
TRBV7-2,NA,TRBJ1-2,NA,TGTGCCAGCAGAGGGCAGCTTGAAAAAGCTAACTATGGCTGCACCTTC,CASRGQLEKANYGCTF
TRBV10-3,NA,TRBJ2-2,NA,TGTGCCATCAGTGATCCGACAGGCACCGGGGAGCTGTTTTTT,CAISDPTGTGELFF
TRBV2,NA,TRBJ1-5,few,TGTGCCAGCAGTGAATTACTAGGGGTGGGTCAGCCCCAGCATTTT,CASSELLGVGQPQHF
TRBV30,NA,TRBJ1-5,NA,TGTGCCTGGAGTGTCGATTATCATCGAGGGCAGAACCCTAATCAGCCCCAGCATTTT,CAWSVDYHRGQNPNQPQHF
TRBV12-3/TRBV12-4,TRBD1,TRBJ1-1,few,TGTGCCAGCAGCCACCGGGACAGGGGCACTGAGGCTTTCTTT,CASSHRDRGTEAFF
TRBV7-2,TRBD2,TRBJ2-1,NA,TGTGCCAGCAGCCGGACACTAGCGGGGGTTGAGCAGTTCTTC,CASSRTLAGVEQFF
TRBV5-1,NA,TRBJ1-2,NA,TGCGCCAGCAGCTTGGTCCAGGGTCCGGAGGGCTACACCTTC,CASSLVQGPEGYTF
TRBV6-1,TRBD2,TRBJ2-4,few,TGTGCCAGCAGTGAATCGGGGGGAGTCATTCAGTACTTC,CASSESGGVIQYF
TRBV6-2/TRBV6-3,TRBD1,TRBJ1-2,NA,TGTGCCAGCAGTTACTCGGGACAGGGACTCTATGGCTACACCTTC,CASSYSGQGLYGYTF
TRBV6-2/TRBV6-3,NA,TRBJ1-2,NA,TGTGCCAGCAGGCCCGGGACAAGCTATGGCTACACCTTC,CASRPGTSYGYTF
TRBV20-1,NA,TRBJ1-1,few,TGCAGTGCTAGATGGGGGGGCAGGACTGAAGCTTTCTTT,CSARWGGRTEAFF
TRBV12-3/TRBV12-4,NA,TRBJ1-5,NA,TGTGCCAGCAGCCCCTTTATCAATAGCAATCAGCCCCAGCATTTT,CASSPFINSNQPQHF
TRBV7-2,TRBD1,TRBJ1-1,once,TGTGCCAGCAGCTACAGGGGCGAGTTCGCTGAAGCTTTCTTT,CASSYRGEFAEAFF
TRBV7-6,NA,TRBJ2-3,NA,TGTGCCAGCAGCTTAGTGGGAGATGCGCAGTATTTT,CASSLVGDAQYF
TRBV4-2,NA,TRBJ1-2,NA,TGTGCCAGCAGCGACCCGAAAGGTGGCTCGACGGAGTTAACCGAATATGGCTACACCTTC,CASSDPKGGSTELTEYGYTF
TRBV20-1,NA,TRBJ1-5,NA,TGCAGTGCTAGCCCCACCATGGGTGGGAGCAATCAGCCCCAGCATTTT,CSASPTMGGSNQPQHF
TRBV15,NA,TRBJ1-2,few,TGTGCCACCAGCAGAGACAGGGGTAGTGGCTACACCTTC,CATSRDRGSGYTF
TRBV7-2,NA,TRBJ1-2,NA,TGTGCCAGCACCACGGGGCCGGGTATTAACTATGGCTACACCTTC,CASTTGPGINYGYTF
TRBV9,NA,TRBJ2-3,NA,TGTGCCAGCAGCGTAGCTTACAACACAGATACGCGGTATTTT,CASSVAYNTDTRYF
TRBV29-1,NA,TRBJ2-1,many,TGCAGCGTTGAATGGAGTAGCGGCTACAATGAGCAGTTCTTC,CSVEWSSGYNEQFF
TRBV20-1,NA,TRBJ2-6,NA,TGCAGTGCTATAGCCAGGGGAAATGGGGCCAACGTCCTGACTTTC,CSAIARGNGANVLTF
TRBV7-6,TRBD1,TRBJ1-2,NA,TGTGCCAGCAGCCCCAGACAGGGGATTTATGGCTACACCTTC,CASSPRQGIYGYTF
TRBV29-1,NA,TRBJ1-4,NA,TGCGGGGGCCGGTCAACTAATGAAAAACTGTTTTTT,CGGRSTNEKLFF
TRBV7-8,TRBD2,TRBJ2-7,NA,TGTGCCAGCAGCTCCTGGACTAGCGGAAACTGCGAGCAGTACTTC,CASSSWTSGNCEQYF
TRBV12-3/TRBV12-4,NA,TRBJ1-1,NA,TGTGCCAGCAGTCCGAGGCCCCAGAAGGACACTGAAGCTTTCTTT,CASSPRPQKDTEAFF